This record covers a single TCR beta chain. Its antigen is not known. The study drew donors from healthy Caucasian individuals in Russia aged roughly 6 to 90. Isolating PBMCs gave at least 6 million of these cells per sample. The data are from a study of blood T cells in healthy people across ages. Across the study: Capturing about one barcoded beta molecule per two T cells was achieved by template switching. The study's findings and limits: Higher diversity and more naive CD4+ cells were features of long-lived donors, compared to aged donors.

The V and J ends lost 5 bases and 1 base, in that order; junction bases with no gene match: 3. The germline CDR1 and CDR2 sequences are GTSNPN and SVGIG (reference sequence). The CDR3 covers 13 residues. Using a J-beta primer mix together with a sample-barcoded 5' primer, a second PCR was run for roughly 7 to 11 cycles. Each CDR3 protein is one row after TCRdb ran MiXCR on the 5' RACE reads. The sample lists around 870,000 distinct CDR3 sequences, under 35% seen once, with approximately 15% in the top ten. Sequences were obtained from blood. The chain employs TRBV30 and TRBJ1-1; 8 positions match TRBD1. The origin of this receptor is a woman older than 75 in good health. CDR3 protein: CAWDRGPNTEAFF. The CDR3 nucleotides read TGTGCCTGGGACAGGGGACCGAACACTGAAGCTTTCTTT.